This T cell receptor (beta chain) was profiled in a study of T cell repertoires in cytomegalovirus infection. Study results and caveats: HLA-C-restricted CMV-specific TCR beta clonotypes prevailed in the ex vivo response. The cumulative frequency of public TCR beta families distinguished individuals who carried CMV together with the relevant HLA.

The germline gives CDR1 MDHEN, CDR2 SYDVKM. The CDR3 is made up of 15 amino acids. The trim removed 7 bases at V and 5 bases at J, leaving 9 bases unmatched. TCRdb reanalysed the reads using MiXCR and keeps one entry per CDR3 protein. In the table there are fewer than 250,000 distinct CDR3 sequences, 10% to 15% of which are singletons. Concerning this clonotype: The antigen remains undetermined.

The TCR originated in a human donor in good health (CMV status not recorded). Some clones in this sample may be carry-over from other donors' samples. What was sequenced was PBMCs. The chain recombines TRBV28 with TRBJ2-3; 10 bases map to TRBD2. The CDR3 region has the DNA TGTGCCAGCAACGAAGCGGGAGGGTCCAGAGATACGCAGTATTTT. It yields the protein CASNEAGGSRDTQYF.